This T cell receptor beta chain was observed in a study of human T cells and chemical hapten exposure. V shed 6 bases, J shed 7 bases, and the junction held 13 bases outside the gene matches. The V gene's germline CDR1 is ENHRY and CDR2 SYGVKD. The CDR3 spans 15 residues. Time point of the sample: pre-sensitization, week 0. Documented treatment: therapeutic diphenylcyclopropenone sensitization with weekly scalp DPC. One entry per CDR3 protein, called by TCRdb with MiXCR from the RACE reads. The sample lists more than 250,000 distinct CDR3 sequences, over 8% occurring once. This clonotype was counted only a few times.

This chain joins TRBV10-3 and TRBJ1-1, with 8 bases aligning to TRBD1. The sample here was whole blood, taken in connection with sensitization to the hapten diphenylcyclopropenone (DPC). This TCR was sampled from a middle-aged woman with alopecia areata. Some clones in this sample may be carry-over from other donors' samples. CDR3 sequence: CAIRMNAGTGGEAFF. The DNA for the CDR3 is TGTGCCATCAGGATGAACGCCGGGACAGGAGGTGAAGCTTTCTTT.